This T cell receptor beta chain appears in the sequencing data of a study of vaccination effects on CD4 cells after COVID-19. Concerning this clone: No antigen is known for it.

The ends were cut back, 6 bases at V and 4 bases at J, with 10 bases in the middle. Germline-derived CDR1 and CDR2 are MNHNY and SVGAGI (reference sequence). CDR3 length: 13 residues. Produced via immunoSEQ multiplex PCR; TCRdb's table is partial and in-frame only. The table lists over 50,000 clones, more than 70% of them singletons. The ViraFEST assay expanded antigen-specific CD4+ T cells with viral peptide pools before sequencing. Upon completion of 10 to 11 days in culture, CD4+ T cells were isolated. All participants had two doses of either the BNT162b2 or mRNA-1273 vaccine. This receptor was taken from a human donor who received a COVID-19 vaccine. This rearrangement joins TRBV6-6 to TRBJ1-5; no definite D call. Sequences were derived from CD4+ T cells from PBMCs cultured with HCoV-229E spike peptides, sampled after COVID-19 vaccination. This CDR3 reads CASRSFGNQPQHF. CDR3 coding DNA: TGTGCCAGCAGAAGCTTTGGGAATCAGCCCCAGCATTTT.